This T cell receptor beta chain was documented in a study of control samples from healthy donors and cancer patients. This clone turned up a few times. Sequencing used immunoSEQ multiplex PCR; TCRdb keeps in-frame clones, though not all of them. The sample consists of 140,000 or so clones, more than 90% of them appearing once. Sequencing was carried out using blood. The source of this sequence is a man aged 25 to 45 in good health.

CDR3 DNA: TGTGCCAGTAGTGCGGACAGGGTAGCTACGCAGTATTTT. As protein: CASSADRVATQYF. This chain links TRBV19 with TRBJ2-3, with 8 bases aligning to TRBD1. There are 13 residues in the CDR3. Germline V gene lookup returns CDR1 LNHDA and CDR2 SQIVND (reference sequence). J gave up 8 bases and V 5 bases, and 6 bases lay outside the gene matches. Full variable domain (rest looked up from reference TRBV19 and TRBJ2-3): DGGITQSPKYLFRKEGQNVTLSCEQNLNHDAMYWYRQDPGQGLRLIYYSQIVNDFQKGDIAEGYSVSREKKESFPLTVTSAQKNPTAFYLCASSADRVATQYFGPGTRLTVL.